This T cell receptor (beta chain) was captured by sequencing in a study of a mutant IDH1 vaccine in newly diagnosed glioma. Sequenced by immunoSEQ multiplex PCR; TCRdb stores in-frame clones only, minus some. The data show tens of thousands of clones, 75% to 90% seen once. Regarding the study as a whole: It was about 93% of patients that developed vaccine-induced immune responses.

The germline CDR1 and CDR2 sequences are LNHDA and SQIVND (reference sequence). Trimming cost V 2 bases and J 6 bases, with 17 bases left between them. This CDR3 has 16 amino acids. Time point noted: baseline, week 1 (first vaccination visit). Sample treatment: pre-vaccination baseline after standard-of-care therapy. Turning to this clone: The antigen is unknown.

The sample was PBMCs, taken from a glioma patient treated with radiotherapy, temozolomide or both. This chain joins TRBV19 and TRBJ1-5; D perhaps matches TRBD1 (6 bases). This clonotype originated in a man aged 35-49 years with glioma. This CDR3 is CASSILGGRVGQPQHF. As DNA, the CDR3 is TGTGCCAGTAGTATACTGGGGGGGCGGGTAGGTCAGCCCCAGCATTTT.